The clone carrying this T cell receptor (beta chain) was seen only once. Its antigen is unidentified. The data belong to a study of T cells in localized non-small cell lung cancer. Measured with immunoSEQ multiplex PCR; TCRdb has only the in-frame clones, and not every one. The sample has about 34,000 clones; 93% are singletons. Whole-study results and caveats: Turning up in adjacent lung were a median approximately 57 of the top 100 tumor clones. Compared with tumor, uninvolved adjacent lung displayed greater T cell clonality, ranking highest overall.

The CDR3 extends over 17 amino acids. Germline trimming cut 3 bases from V and 3 bases from J; bases unmatched to any gene: 11. Germline V lookup: CDR1 KGHSH, CDR2 LQKENI. This receptor was taken from a female donor of 60 years or more with stage I lung adenocarcinoma. This specimen was peripheral blood, taken before any cancer treatment. The chain couples TRBV18 to TRBJ1-2; TRBD1 matches at 9 bases. The CDR3 sequence is CASSPTSAGQGHYGYTF. CDR3 bases: TGTGCCAGCTCACCGACGTCGGCGGGACAGGGCCACTATGGCTACACCTTC.